This T cell receptor beta chain was sequenced during a study of T cell responses to AZD1222 COVID-19 vaccine. Findings and limits, study-wide: Clonal diversity was possibly underestimated, and the donors were mostly white British, with more females. Recipients of AZD1222 seropositive at baseline numbered only 5 to 7. Every sample of the repertoires postdated the peak T cell response.

For this clone: Antigen specificity is unknown.

The CDR3 sequence is 16 residues long. The ends were cut back, 2 bases at V and 9 bases at J, with 17 bases in the middle. Germline V gives CDR1 LNHDA, CDR2 SQIVND (reference sequence). Profiling relied on immunoSEQ multiplex PCR, and the TCRdb table lists in-frame clones only, not all of them. The table shows about 160,000 clones, with roughly nine tenths occurring only once. The source of this sequence is an adult in good health. The sequencing used peripheral blood, collected on day 0 of AZD1222 vaccination. V and J are TRBV19 and TRBJ1-6; D perhaps matches TRBD1 (5 bases). The CDR3 DNA reads as TGTGCCAGTAGTATACGTGGCCATCCGCAGGGTTCACCCCTCCACTTT. Protein: CASSIRGHPQGSPLHF.